This entry describes one T cell receptor (beta chain). This sample stems from a study of blood T cell repertoires in COVID-19. The overall study: The analysed material was cDNA or gDNA that came from T cells, B-cell-depleted T cells, or PBMCs.

TCRdb's copy holds only in-frame clones and misses some; the assay was immunoSEQ multiplex PCR. The table shows 90,000 to 100,000 clones, with about 80% occurring only once. In germline, CDR1 is SQVTM, CDR2 ANQGSEA. This CDR3 contains 13 residues. The ends lost 2 bases at V and 8 bases at J; junction bases unmatched: 4. The sample was peripheral blood. The sequence came from a man aged 55 to 69 with acute or convalescent COVID-19. The rearrangement uses TRBV29-1 and TRBJ1-2, with 11 bases matching TRBD1. As DNA, the CDR3 is TGCAGCGTTGAACTTCGGACAGGGGGCGGCTACACCTTC. It codes for CSVELRTGGGYTF. Full variable domain (missing parts from reference TRBV29-1 and TRBJ1-2): SAVISQKPSRDICQRGTSLTIQCQVDSQVTMMFWYRQQPGQSLTLIATANQGSEATYESGFVIDKFPISRPNLTFSTLTVSNMSPEDSSIYLCSVELRTGGGYTFGSGTRLTVV.